The TCR beta chain under discussion was sequenced for a study of cytomegalovirus exposure and HLA in healthy donors. Broader study findings: There were a few CMV-associated chains whose specificity for CMV antigens was confirmed in vitro. Cytomegalovirus-associated TCR beta chains were listed, numbering over 150.

The method was immunoSEQ multiplex PCR; TCRdb's version includes in-frame clones alone and lacks a portion of them. The sample includes about 170,000 clones, roughly 95% of them seen just once. About this clone itself: Antigen unknown.

The V and J ends lost 5 bases and 1 base, in that order; junction bases with no gene match: 4. This CDR3 has 15 residues. In germline, CDR1 is SGHTA, CDR2 FQGNSA. What was sequenced was PBMCs. The TCR was taken from a woman younger than 35 in good health and CMV-seronegative. The chain carries TRBV7-2 and TRBJ1-4; 7 positions agree with TRBD1. As DNA, the CDR3 is TGTGCCAGCAGCAAACGACAGGGAACTAATGAAAAACTGTTTTTT. Translation gives CASSKRQGTNEKLFF.